This T cell receptor beta chain is drawn from a study of beta chain features in type 1 diabetes. Findings and limits, study-wide: Patients and controls would share equally any PCR tilt toward shorter templates. Any HLA type influence on TCRB rearrangement was left unresolved here. The naive, central memory and Treg TCRB repertoires looked more alike in patients than they did in healthy donors.

Expressed TCRB transcripts were sequenced, since all the RNA that had been isolated was reverse transcribed. Profiling relied on immunoSEQ multiplex PCR, and the TCRdb table lists in-frame clones only, not all of them. The data show 680,000 or so clones, about 14% seen once. In regard to this clone: Its cognate antigen is unknown.

This CDR3 is built from 11 residues. With V trimmed by 6 bases and J by 13 bases, 7 bases remained unmatched. The V gene's germline CDR1 is MGHDK and CDR2 SYGVNS. Stem cell-like memory, regulatory, central memory and naive CD4+ cells were sorted via CD45RO/CCR7/CD25/CD127/CD95/CD27. The source is a man between 18 and 29 years old in good health. The specimen sequenced was naive CD4+ T cells from blood. The rearrangement links TRBV25-1 to TRBJ1-2; 8 nucleotides align to TRBD1. The CDR3 sequence: CASRDQGACTF. CDR3 sequence (DNA): TGTGCCAGCAGGGACCAGGGGGCCTGCACCTTC.